The 12 T cell receptor beta chains below come from one sample, sequenced in a study of brain T cells in children with intractable seizures. This sample's time point: blood from clinic visit 5 months post-surgery; TSC patient then seizure free. Some clones are missing from TCRdb's copy, which holds only in-frame ones; the method was immunoSEQ multiplex PCR. Among hundreds of thousands of clones listed, approximately 93% were seen once. Sequenced material: peripheral blood, taken 4 to 6 months after surgery. Receptor source: a boy younger than two with tuberous sclerosis and intractable seizures.

The rearrangement links TRBV4-1 to TRBJ2-1, with 7 nucleotides matching TRBD1. The V and J ends lost 2 bases and 6 bases, in that order; junction bases with no gene match: 13. The CDR3 totals 17 residues. The V gene's germline CDR1 is MGHRA and CDR2 YSYEKL. CDR3 amino acids: CASSQTPEGARSNEQFF. The CDR3 nucleotides are TGCGCCAGCAGCCAAACCCCTGAGGGGGCACGTAGCAATGAGCAGTTCTTC.

The rearrangement joins TRBV6-5 to TRBJ2-2; D is unclear. Per germline, CDR1 MNHEY and CDR2 SVGAGI. This CDR3 region has 14 residues. V gave up 2 bases and J gave up 4 bases, with 8 bases separating them. The CDR3 sequence: CASSYVHGTGELFF. The CDR3 DNA is TGTGCCAGCAGTTACGTCCATGGCACCGGGGAGCTGTTTTTT.

The rearrangement joins TRBV4-1 to TRBJ1-1, with D possibly matching TRBD1 (6 bases). Germline CDR1 is MGHRA and CDR2 is YSYEKL. This CDR3 has 18 residues. V lost 5 bases and J lost 0, with 22 bases in between. The CDR3 DNA reads as TGCGCCAGCAGCAGGTTCGACAGGATCCTTGGGGTGAACACTGAAGCTTTCTTT. Encoded protein: CASSRFDRILGVNTEAFF.

This chain joins TRBV12-5 and TRBJ2-2; TRBD1 matches at 7 bases. The CDR3 is made up of 13 amino acids. Germline CDR1 reads LGHNT; CDR2 reads FRNRAP. The CDR3 loop is CASRGRGTGELFF. The DNA of the CDR3 is TGTGCCAGTAGGGGGCGAGGGACCGGGGAGCTGTTTTTT.

This clone has a single count. The CDR3 DNA is TGTGCCAGCAGCTCAGGAGGGGGGGGAAACTACGAGCAGTACTTC. Encoded protein: CASSSGGGGNYEQYF. This chain connects TRBV11-3 to TRBJ2-7; a possible D gene is TRBD2 (7 bases). The CDR3 consists of 15 residues. Trimming pared 4 bases from V and 3 bases from J, leaving 16 bases between. The V gene's germline CDR1 is SGHNT and CDR2 YENEEA. The full variable domain, its missing parts supplied by reference TRBV11-3 and TRBJ2-7, is EAGVVQSPRYKIIEKKQPVAFWCNPISGHNTLYWYLQNLGQGPELLIRYENEEAVDDSQLPKDRFSAERLKGVDSTLKIQPAELGDSAVYLCASSSGGGGNYEQYFGPGTRLTVT.

The rearrangement uses TRBV2 and TRBJ1-6; the D is unclear. Deletions cut 8 bases from V and 1 base from J, with 18 bases between. In germline, CDR1 is SNHLY, CDR2 FYNNEI. The CDR3 contains 17 residues. The CDR3 loop reads CASRYGFSSSYNSPLHF. CDR3 DNA: TGTGCCAGCCGTTATGGGTTTTCAAGTTCCTATAATTCACCCCTCCACTTT.

The chain uses TRBV6-2 or TRBV6-3 and TRBJ1-2; no definite D call. The V end was cut by 3 bases, the J end by 4 bases, with 12 bases between. Germline loops: CDR1 MNHEY, CDR2 SVGEGT. The CDR3 is 14 residues long. For the CDR3, the DNA is TGTGCCAGCAGTTATGAGGCCCAGGTCTATGGCTACACCTTC. Its translation: CASSYEAQVYGYTF.

The table lists this clone with a count of one. This rearrangement joins TRBV24-1 to TRBJ2-6; possible D gene TRBD1, 6 bases. The CDR3 is 15 amino acids. The germline CDR1 and CDR2 sequences are KGHDR and SFDVKD. V lost 1 base to trimming and J lost 3 bases, with 6 bases between them. The CDR3 region is CATSDLQGGANVLTF. CDR3 sequence (DNA): TGTGCCACCAGTGATTTACAGGGTGGGGCCAACGTCCTGACTTTC.

This chain connects TRBV6-5 to TRBJ2-1; D perhaps matches TRBD1 (5 bases). This CDR3 contains 14 residues. From germline, CDR1 is MNHEY and CDR2 SVGAGI. V lost 2 bases to trimming and J lost 0 bases, with 5 bases between them. In DNA, the CDR3 is TGTGCCAGCAGTTACGACAGCTCCTACAATGAGCAGTTCTTC. It is translated as CASSYDSSYNEQFF.

The chain employs TRBV4-1 and TRBJ2-1; the match to TRBD2 covers 8 bases. The CDR3 loop spans 16 amino acids. V shed 4 bases, J shed 2 bases, and the junction held 7 bases outside the gene matches. From germline, CDR1 is MGHRA and CDR2 YSYEKL. CDR3 bases: TGCGCCAGCAGCCGTGTCGGCGGGAGGACCTACAATGAGCAGTTCTTC. Protein product: CASSRVGGRTYNEQFF.

The chain couples TRBV5-1 to TRBJ2-7, with 10 bases lining up with TRBD2. The ends lost 2 bases at V and 4 bases at J; junction bases unmatched: 6. The germline CDR1 and CDR2 sequences are SGHRS and YFSETQ. This CDR3 region has 15 residues. CDR3 protein: CASSLVSGGPYEQYF. CDR3 bases: TGCGCCAGCAGCTTAGTTAGCGGGGGGCCTTACGAGCAGTACTTC.

In the case of this clone: Other DNA sequences in the sample encode the same CDR3. The rearrangement joins TRBV27 to TRBJ2-1, with TRBD1 matching 11 bases. CDR1 and CDR2 from the germline V gene are MNHEY and SMNVEV (reference sequence). The V and J ends lost 3 bases and 3 bases, in that order; junction bases with no gene match: 1. The length of the CDR3 is 15 residues. CDR3 in amino acids: CASSLGTGGYNEQFF. Here the CDR3 DNA reads TGTGCCAGCAGTTTGGGGACAGGGGGCTACAATGAGCAGTTCTTC.